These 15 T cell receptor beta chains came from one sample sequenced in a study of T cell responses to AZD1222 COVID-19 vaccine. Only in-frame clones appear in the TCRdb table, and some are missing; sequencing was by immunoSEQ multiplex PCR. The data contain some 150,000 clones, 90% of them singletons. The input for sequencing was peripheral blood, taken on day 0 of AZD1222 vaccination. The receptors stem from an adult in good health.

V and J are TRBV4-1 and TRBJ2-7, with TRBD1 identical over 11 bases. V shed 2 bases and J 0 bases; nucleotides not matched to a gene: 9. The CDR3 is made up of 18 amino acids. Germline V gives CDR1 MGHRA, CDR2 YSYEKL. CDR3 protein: CASSQPFAGTGGSYEQYF. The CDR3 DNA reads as TGCGCCAGCAGCCAACCCTTTGCCGGGACAGGGGGCTCCTACGAGCAGTACTTC.

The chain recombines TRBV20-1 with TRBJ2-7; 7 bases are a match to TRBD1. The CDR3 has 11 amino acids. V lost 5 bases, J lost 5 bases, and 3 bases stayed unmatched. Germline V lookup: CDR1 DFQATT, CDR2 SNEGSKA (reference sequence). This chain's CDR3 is CSAETGHEQYF. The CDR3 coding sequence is TGCAGTGCTGAGACAGGGCACGAGCAGTACTTC.

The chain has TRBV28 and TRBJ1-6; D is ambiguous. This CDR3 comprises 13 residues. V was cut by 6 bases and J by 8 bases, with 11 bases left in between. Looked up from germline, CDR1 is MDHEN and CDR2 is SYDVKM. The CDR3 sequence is CASSLSEYSPLHF. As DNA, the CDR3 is TGTGCCAGCAGCCTCTCTGAGTATTCACCCCTCCACTTT.

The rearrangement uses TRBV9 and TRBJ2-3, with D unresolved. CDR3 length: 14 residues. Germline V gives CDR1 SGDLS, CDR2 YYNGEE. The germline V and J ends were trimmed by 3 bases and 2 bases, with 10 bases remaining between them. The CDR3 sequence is CASSEAGATDTQYF. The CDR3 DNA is TGTGCCAGCAGCGAGGCAGGAGCCACAGATACGCAGTATTTT.

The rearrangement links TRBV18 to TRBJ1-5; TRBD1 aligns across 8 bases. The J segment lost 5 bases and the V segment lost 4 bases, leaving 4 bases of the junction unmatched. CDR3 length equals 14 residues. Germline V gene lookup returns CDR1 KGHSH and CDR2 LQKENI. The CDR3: CASSHGQGDQPQHF. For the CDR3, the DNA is TGTGCCAGCTCACACGGACAGGGCGATCAGCCCCAGCATTTT. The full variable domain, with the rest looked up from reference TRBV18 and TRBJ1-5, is NAGVMQNPRHLVRRRGQEARLRCSPMKGHSHVYWYRQLPEEGLKFMVYLQKENIIDESGMPKERFSAEFPKEGPSILRIQQVVRGDSAAYFCASSHGQGDQPQHFGDGTRLSIL.

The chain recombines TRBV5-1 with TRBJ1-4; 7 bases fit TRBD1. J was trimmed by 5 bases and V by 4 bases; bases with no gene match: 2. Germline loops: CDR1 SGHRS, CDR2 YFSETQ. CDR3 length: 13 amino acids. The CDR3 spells CASSGTENEKLFF. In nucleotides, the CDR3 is TGCGCCAGCAGCGGGACAGAGAATGAAAAACTGTTTTTT. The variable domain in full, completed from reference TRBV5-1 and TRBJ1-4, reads KAGVTQTPRYLIKTRGQQVTLSCSPISGHRSVSWYQQTPGQGLQFLFEYFSETQRNKGNFPGRFSGRQFSNSRSEMNVSTLELGDSALYLCASSGTENEKLFFGSGTQLSVL.

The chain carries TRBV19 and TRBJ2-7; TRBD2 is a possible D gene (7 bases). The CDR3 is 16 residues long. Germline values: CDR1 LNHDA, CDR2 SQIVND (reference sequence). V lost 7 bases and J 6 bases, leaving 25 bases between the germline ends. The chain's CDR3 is CASTRRGRAMLGEQYF. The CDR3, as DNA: TGTGCCAGTACCAGGAGGGGGAGGGCAATGTTGGGCGAGCAGTACTTC.

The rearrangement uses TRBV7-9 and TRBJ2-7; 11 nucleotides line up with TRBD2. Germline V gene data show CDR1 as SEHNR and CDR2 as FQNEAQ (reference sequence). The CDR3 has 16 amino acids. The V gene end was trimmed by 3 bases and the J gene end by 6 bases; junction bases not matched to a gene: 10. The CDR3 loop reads CASSLYRPLAGAEQYF. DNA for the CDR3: TGTGCCAGCAGCTTGTATCGACCACTAGCGGGAGCCGAGCAGTACTTC.

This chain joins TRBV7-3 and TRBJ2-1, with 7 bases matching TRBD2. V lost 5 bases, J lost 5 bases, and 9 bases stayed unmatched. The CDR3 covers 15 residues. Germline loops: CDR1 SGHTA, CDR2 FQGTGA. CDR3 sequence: CASSLAGLENNEQFF. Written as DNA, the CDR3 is TGTGCCAGCAGCCTAGCCGGACTAGAGAACAATGAGCAGTTCTTC.

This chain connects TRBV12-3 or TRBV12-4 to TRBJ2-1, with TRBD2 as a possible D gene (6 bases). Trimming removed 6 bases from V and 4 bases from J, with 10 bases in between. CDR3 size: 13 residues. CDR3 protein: CASSPGGYNEQFF. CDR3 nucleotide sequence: TGTGCCAGCAGCCCTGGAGGGTACAATGAGCAGTTCTTC.

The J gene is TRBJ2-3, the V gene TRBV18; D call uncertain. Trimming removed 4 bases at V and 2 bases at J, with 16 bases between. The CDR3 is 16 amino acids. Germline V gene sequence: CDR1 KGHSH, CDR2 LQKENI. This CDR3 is CASSRDPIRSTDTQYF. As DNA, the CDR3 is TGTGCCAGCTCACGCGACCCGATAAGATCCACAGATACGCAGTATTTT.

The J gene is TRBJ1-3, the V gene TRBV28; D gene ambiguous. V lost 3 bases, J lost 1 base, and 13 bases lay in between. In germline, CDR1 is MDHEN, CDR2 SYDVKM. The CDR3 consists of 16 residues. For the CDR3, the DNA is TGTGCCAGCAGTTTGATCCAATTAAGGTCTGGAAACACCATATATTTT. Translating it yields CASSLIQLRSGNTIYF. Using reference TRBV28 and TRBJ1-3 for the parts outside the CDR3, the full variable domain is DVKVTQSSRYLVKRTGEKVFLECVQDMDHENMFWYRQDPGLGLRLIYFSYDVKMKEKGDIPEGYSVSREKKERFSLILESASTNQTSMYLCASSLIQLRSGNTIYFGEGSWLTVV.

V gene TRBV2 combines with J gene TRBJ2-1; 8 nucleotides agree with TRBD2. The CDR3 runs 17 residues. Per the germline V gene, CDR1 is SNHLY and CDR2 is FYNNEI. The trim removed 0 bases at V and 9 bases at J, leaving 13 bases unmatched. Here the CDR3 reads CASSEALGLDFNGEQFF. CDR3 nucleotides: TGTGCCAGCAGTGAAGCGTTGGGACTAGACTTTAACGGTGAGCAGTTCTTC. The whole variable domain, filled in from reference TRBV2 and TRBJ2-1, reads EPEVTQTPSHQVTQMGQEVILRCVPISNHLYFYWYRQILGQKVEFLVSFYNNEISEKSEIFDDQFSVERPDGSNFTLKIRSTKLEDSAMYFCASSEALGLDFNGEQFFGPGTRLTVL.

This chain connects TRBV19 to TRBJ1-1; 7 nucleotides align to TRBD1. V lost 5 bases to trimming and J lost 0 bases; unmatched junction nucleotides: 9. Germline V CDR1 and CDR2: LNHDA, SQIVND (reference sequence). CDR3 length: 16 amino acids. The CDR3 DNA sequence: TGTGCCAGTAGTGCCGCATACAGGGGCATGAACACTGAAGCTTTCTTT. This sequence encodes CASSAAYRGMNTEAFF.

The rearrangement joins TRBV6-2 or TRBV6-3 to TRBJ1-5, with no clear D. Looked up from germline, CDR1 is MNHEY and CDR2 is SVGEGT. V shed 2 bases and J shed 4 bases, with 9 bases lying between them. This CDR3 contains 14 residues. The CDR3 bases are TGTGCCAGCAGTTACATCAGTCCAAATCAGCCCCAGCATTTT. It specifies CASSYISPNQPQHF.